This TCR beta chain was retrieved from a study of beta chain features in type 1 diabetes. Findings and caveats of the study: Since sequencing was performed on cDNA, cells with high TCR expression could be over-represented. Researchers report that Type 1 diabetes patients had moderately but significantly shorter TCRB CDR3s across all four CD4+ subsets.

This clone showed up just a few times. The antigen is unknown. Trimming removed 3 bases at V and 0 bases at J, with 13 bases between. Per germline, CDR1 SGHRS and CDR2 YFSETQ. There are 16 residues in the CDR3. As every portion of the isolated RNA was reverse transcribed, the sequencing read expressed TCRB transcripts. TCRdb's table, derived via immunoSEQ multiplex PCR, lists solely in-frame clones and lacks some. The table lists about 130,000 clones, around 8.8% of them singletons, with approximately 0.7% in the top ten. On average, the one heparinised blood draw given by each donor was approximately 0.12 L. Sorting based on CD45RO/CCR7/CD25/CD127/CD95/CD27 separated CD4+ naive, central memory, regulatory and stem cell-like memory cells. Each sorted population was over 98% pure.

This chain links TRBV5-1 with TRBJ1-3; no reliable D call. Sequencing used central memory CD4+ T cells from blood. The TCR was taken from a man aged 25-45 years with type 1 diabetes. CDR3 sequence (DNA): TGCGCCAGCAGCTCCACCTCCGGGTCCTCTGGAAACACCATATATTTT. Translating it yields CASSSTSGSSGNTIYF.